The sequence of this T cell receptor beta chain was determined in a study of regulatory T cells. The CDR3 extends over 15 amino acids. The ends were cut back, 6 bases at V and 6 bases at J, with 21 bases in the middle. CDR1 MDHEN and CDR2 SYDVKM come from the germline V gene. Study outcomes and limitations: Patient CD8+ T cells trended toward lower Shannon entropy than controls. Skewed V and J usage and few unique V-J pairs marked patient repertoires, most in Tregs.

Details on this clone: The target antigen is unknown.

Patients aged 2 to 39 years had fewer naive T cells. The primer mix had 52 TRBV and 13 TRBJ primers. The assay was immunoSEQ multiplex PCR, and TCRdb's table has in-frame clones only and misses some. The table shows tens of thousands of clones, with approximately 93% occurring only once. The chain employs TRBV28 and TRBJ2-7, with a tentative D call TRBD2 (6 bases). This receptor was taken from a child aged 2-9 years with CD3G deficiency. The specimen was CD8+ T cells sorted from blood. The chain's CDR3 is CASSLGEEIWVEQYF. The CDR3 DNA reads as TGTGCCAGCAGCTTGGGGGAGGAAATTTGGGTCGAGCAGTACTTC. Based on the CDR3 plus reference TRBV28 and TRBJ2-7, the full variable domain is DVKVTQSSRYLVKRTGEKVFLECVQDMDHENMFWYRQDPGLGLRLIYFSYDVKMKEKGDIPEGYSVSREKKERFSLILESASTNQTSMYLCASSLGEEIWVEQYFGPGTRLTVT.